These T cell receptor beta chains were read from a single sample in a study of siplizumab effects on memory and regulatory T cells. Using immunoSEQ multiplex PCR, the repertoire was profiled, and TCRdb retains in-frame clones only, with some absent. The table has about 87,000 clones, about nine tenths seen once. Sequenced sample: CD4+ T cells sorted from blood. These receptors originate from a human donor in good health. Each CDR3 is given with its conserved first and last residue. A D gene is named only where the DNA matches it firmly. Clone size is stated in some rows and not others, as once, few, many or a class when expanded.

D gene	V gene	clone size	J gene	CDR3 protein	CDR3 DNA
NA	TRBV6-6	NA	TRBJ2-5	CASNDSHQKTQYF	TGTGCCAGCAACGACAGTCACCAAAAGACCCAGTACTTC
NA	TRBV10-3	NA	TRBJ1-2	CAISGEGSYGYTF	TGTGCCATCAGTGGTGAGGGATCCTATGGCTACACCTTC
NA	TRBV30	NA	TRBJ1-4	CAWSLRGRKLFF	TGTGCCTGGAGTCTGAGGGGGAGAAAACTGTTTTTT
TRBD2	TRBV10-3	NA	TRBJ2-1	CAISERGTSEYNEQFF	TGTGCCATCAGTGAGCGCGGGACTAGTGAGTACAATGAGCAGTTCTTC
TRBD1	TRBV11-3	once	TRBJ2-5	CASSRRDREETQYF	TGTGCCAGCAGCAGACGGGACAGGGAAGAGACCCAGTACTTC
TRBD2	TRBV4-2	NA	TRBJ2-5	CASSQGGLAGQETQYF	TGTGCCAGCAGCCAAGGGGGACTAGCGGGGCAGGAGACCCAGTACTTC
NA	TRBV11-3	NA	TRBJ2-7	CASSLDTSRGQYF	TGTGCCAGCAGCTTGGACACCTCCCGGGGGCAGTACTTC
TRBD2	TRBV9	NA	TRBJ2-2	CASTSGLAGGNGELFF	TGTGCCAGCACTTCAGGACTAGCGGGAGGGAACGGGGAGCTGTTTTTT
NA	TRBV19	NA	TRBJ2-6	CASSIPGAQVRPSGANVLTF	TGTGCCAGTAGTATCCCAGGGGCCCAGGTCCGGCCGTCTGGGGCCAACGTCCTGACTTTC
NA	TRBV6-1	NA	TRBJ2-7	CASSRGRGYEQYF	TGTGCCAGCAGCCGGGGACGGGGCTACGAGCAGTACTTC
TRBD2	TRBV10-2	NA	TRBJ2-2	CASRTSGRAGGELFF	TGCGCCAGCAGGACTAGCGGGAGGGCCGGCGGGGAGCTGTTTTTT
TRBD1	TRBV11-1	NA	TRBJ2-6	CASSRGQNSGANVLTF	TGTGCCAGCAGCCGGGGACAGAACTCTGGGGCCAACGTCCTGACTTTC
TRBD1	TRBV19	NA	TRBJ1-5	CASSMGTGGIQPQHF	TGTGCCAGTAGTATGGGGACAGGGGGCATTCAGCCCCAGCATTTT
TRBD2	TRBV4-2	NA	TRBJ2-1	CASSQAGTSGRNEQFF	TGTGCCAGCAGCCAAGCCGGGACTAGCGGGAGAAATGAGCAGTTCTTC
NA	TRBV2	once	TRBJ2-5	CASRRGETQYF	TGTGCCAGCAGGAGAGGAGAGACCCAGTACTTC
NA	TRBV19	NA	TRBJ1-5	CASSIARTYSNQPQHF	TGTGCCAGTAGTATAGCCCGGACTTATAGCAATCAGCCCCAGCATTTT
NA	TRBV28	once	TRBJ1-1	CASSSLRLGVLNTEAFF	TGTGCCAGCAGCTCATTAAGGCTCGGGGTCTTGAACACTGAAGCTTTCTTT
NA	TRBV5-4	NA	TRBJ2-5	CASSLESEWAQYF	TGTGCCAGCAGCTTGGAATCGGAGTGGGCCCAGTACTTC
TRBD2	TRBV5-1	NA	TRBJ2-3	CASSRLAGSTDTQYF	TGCGCCAGCAGCCGACTAGCGGGTAGCACAGATACGCAGTATTTT
NA	TRBV4-1	NA	TRBJ1-4	CASSQDLGRLNEKLFF	TGCGCCAGCAGCCAAGATCTAGGCAGGTTAAATGAAAAACTGTTTTTT
NA	TRBV7-7	NA	TRBJ2-1	CASSLDSSGVYNEQFF	TGTGCTAGCAGCTTAGATTCGAGCGGAGTCTACAATGAGCAGTTCTTC
NA	TRBV4-2	NA	TRBJ2-5	CASSQDGRAGETQYF	TGTGCCAGCAGCCAAGACGGCAGGGCAGGGGAGACCCAGTACTTC
NA	TRBV2	NA	TRBJ2-2	CASRQGRFTGELFF	TGTGCCAGCAGACAGGGGAGGTTCACCGGGGAGCTGTTTTTT
NA	TRBV7-8	few	TRBJ2-1	CASSPPRGDEQFF	TGTGCCAGCAGCCCCCCCAGGGGCGATGAGCAGTTCTTC
TRBD2	TRBV28	NA	TRBJ2-2	CASSSQTSGSTGELFF	TGTGCCAGCAGTTCTCAGACTAGCGGGAGCACCGGGGAGCTGTTTTTT
NA	TRBV5-6	NA	TRBJ2-7	CASSFLGVDEQYF	TGTGCCAGCAGCTTTCTGGGGGTGGACGAGCAGTACTTC
NA	TRBV18	NA	TRBJ2-7	CASSPPWATEQYF	TGTGCCAGCTCACCACCTTGGGCTACCGAGCAGTACTTC
NA	TRBV10-3	NA	TRBJ2-1	CAISDGTEQFF	TGTGCCATCAGTGATGGGACAGAGCAGTTCTTC
NA	TRBV9	NA	TRBJ2-5	CASSVRVEIKSETQYF	TGTGCCAGCAGCGTAAGGGTAGAAATTAAGTCAGAGACCCAGTACTTC
NA	TRBV7-2	NA	TRBJ1-1	CASSLEGRGSNTEAFF	TGTGCCAGCAGCTTGGAGGGCAGGGGTTCGAACACTGAAGCTTTCTTT
NA	TRBV30	NA	TRBJ2-7	CAWTRQYEQYF	TGTGCCTGGACCAGACAGTACGAGCAGTACTTC
TRBD2	TRBV6-1	NA	TRBJ2-4	CASSGPSGRRAKNIQYF	TGTGCCAGCAGTGGACCTAGCGGGAGACGAGCCAAAAACATTCAGTACTTC
TRBD1	TRBV30	NA	TRBJ1-2	CAWRPGQYGYTF	TGTGCCTGGAGACCGGGACAGTATGGCTACACCTTC
NA	TRBV5-4	NA	TRBJ2-3	CASSFPNTDTQYF	TGTGCCAGCAGCTTCCCTAACACAGATACGCAGTATTTT
TRBD2	TRBV18	NA	TRBJ2-7	CASSLGTSGTLGDEQYF	TGTGCCAGCTCACTTGGGACTAGCGGGACTCTAGGGGACGAGCAGTACTTC
TRBD1	TRBV18	NA	TRBJ2-1	CASSPPRDRGSYNEQFF	TGTGCCAGCTCACCACCCCGGGACAGGGGATCCTACAATGAGCAGTTCTTC
TRBD2	TRBV9	NA	TRBJ2-1	CASSVLAGGPNEQFF	TGTGCCAGCAGCGTACTAGCGGGAGGGCCCAATGAGCAGTTCTTC
TRBD1	TRBV5-1	NA	TRBJ1-1	CASSWGTGMNTEAFF	TGCGCCAGCAGCTGGGGGACAGGGATGAACACTGAAGCTTTCTTT
TRBD1	TRBV18	NA	TRBJ2-3	CASSPRDRSTDTQYF	TGTGCCAGCTCACCGAGGGACAGAAGCACAGATACGCAGTATTTT
NA	TRBV5-1	NA	TRBJ1-1	CASSSGLNTEAFF	TGCGCCAGCAGCTCCGGGTTAAACACTGAAGCTTTCTTT
TRBD2	TRBV11-3	NA	TRBJ2-1	CASSLESGRAGEQFF	TGTGCCAGCAGCTTAGAGAGCGGGAGGGCCGGTGAGCAGTTCTTC